This T cell receptor beta chain was recovered during a study of a mutant IDH1 vaccine in newly diagnosed glioma. In the study overall: Patients, over weeks 1, 3, 5, 7, 11, 15, 19 and 23, received a total of eight vaccinations. Every participant had undergone radiotherapy, temozolomide, or both before, and most underwent both. Overall study findings and caveats: The study observed vaccine-induced immune responses in roughly 93% of patients.

A remark on this clone: Its antigen remains unknown.

Sample time point: week 5, during vaccination. Doses consisted of 300 ug of mutant IDH1 20-mer peptide each, paired with topical imiquimod. The CDR3 runs to 15 residues. Germline loops: CDR1 LNHDA, CDR2 SQIVND (reference sequence). V was clipped by 4 bases and J by 8 bases; unmatched bases: 12. Sequencing was performed with immunoSEQ multiplex PCR; in TCRdb, only in-frame clones are kept and a portion is missing. The data contain 12,000 or so clones, around 87% of them singletons. V usage is TRBV19 and J usage is TRBJ1-1, with 8 bases fitting TRBD1. The sequences come from PBMCs, collected from a glioma patient whose treatment included an IDH1 peptide vaccine. This TCR came from a woman in her thirties or forties with glioma. Some clones in this sample may be carry-over from other donors' samples. The CDR3 sequence: CASSTRQGRTSEAFF. The CDR3 DNA reads TGTGCCAGTAGTACCCGACAGGGGCGAACCTCAGAAGCTTTCTTT.